The next 27 T cell receptor beta chains were all read from a single sample in a study of molecular identifiers for immune sequencing clone quantification. MiXCR, applied by TCRdb to the PCR reads, yields one record per CDR3 protein. The data contain hundreds of thousands of distinct CDR3 sequences, about a quarter of them seen just once; the ten biggest clones take up 0.74%. Sequences were obtained from naive CD8+ T cells from blood, with Jurkat cell RNA spiked in. As to subset: FACS-sorted CD8+CD4-CCR7+CD45RA+ naive T cells. The receptors derive from a human donor in good health. Some libraries in this study had Jurkat cell RNA spiked in.

At least ten counts were recorded for this clonotype. The rearrangement uses TRBV7-2 and TRBJ1-5, with D perhaps matching TRBD1 (5 bases). Germline loops: CDR1 SGHTA, CDR2 FQGNSA. Trimming left V 5 bases short and J 2 bases short, with 10 bases between. CDR3 length equals 14 residues. The CDR3 is CASSLATGNQPQHF. In DNA form, the CDR3 reads TGTGCCAGCAGCCTGGCGACAGGCAATCAGCCCCAGCATTTT.

On this clonotype: This may be a read error, as it is one base from a much larger clone. The CDR3 sequence is CASSPTGLPSTYERYF. The CDR3 nucleotides are TGTGCCAGCAGTCCGACCGGGCTTCCATCGACCTACGAGCGGTACTTC. V and J are TRBV28 and TRBJ2-7; D is ambiguous. CDR3 size: 16 residues. The germline V gene encodes CDR1 MDHEN and CDR2 SYDVKM. Together with reference TRBV28 and TRBJ2-7, the CDR3 gives the full variable domain: DVKVTQSSRYLVKRTGEKVFLECVQDMDHENMFWYRQDPGLGLRLIYFSYDVKMKEKGDIPEGYSVSREKKERFSLILESASTNQTSMYLCASSPTGLPSTYERYFGPGTRLTVT.

The V and J genes are TRBV6-2 or TRBV6-3 and TRBJ1-1; 11 nucleotides match TRBD1. CDR1 and CDR2 (germline): MNHEY, SVGEGT. Trimming took 4 bases from V and 4 from J; bases not matched to a gene: 8. The CDR3 runs to 16 residues. The CDR3 loop reads CASSSGTGGFSTEAFF. The CDR3 DNA follows: TGTGCCAGCAGTTCCGGGACAGGGGGGTTCAGCACTGAAGCTTTCTTT.

The sample holds a few counts of this clonotype. This chain uses TRBV5-6 with TRBJ1-1; possible D gene TRBD1, 6 bases. Per germline, CDR1 SGHDT and CDR2 YYEEEE. The V end was cut by 4 bases, the J end by 4 bases, with 14 bases between. The CDR3 is 14 amino acids. The CDR3 region is CASSIQGGGTEAFF. The DNA for the CDR3 is TGTGCCAGCAGCATACAGGGAGGTGGCACTGAAGCTTTCTTT.

CDR3 coding DNA: TGTGCCAGCAGCTTAGATTCGGGACCCAGAGAGACCCAGTACTTC. Amino acids: CASSLDSGPRETQYF. The chain joins TRBV7-6 to TRBJ2-5; possibly TRBD1 or TRBD2 for D (5 bases each). Germline lookup yields CDR1 SGHVS and CDR2 FNYEAQ. V lost 1 base, J lost 4 bases, and 13 bases lay in between. This CDR3 has 15 amino acids.

This chain links TRBV4-1 with TRBJ2-3, with D unresolved. The V end lost 7 bases, the J end lost 6 bases, and 11 bases lay between the germline ends. Germline assignment: CDR1 MGHRA and CDR2 YSYEKL. This CDR3 region has 12 residues. The CDR3 sequence: CASKNEDDTQYF. CDR3 DNA sequence: TGCGCCAGCAAGAACGAGGACGATACGCAGTATTTT.

This clonotype was counted a few times. The chain employs TRBV9 and TRBJ2-2, with 14 bases lining up with TRBD2. CDR3 length: 19 residues. Germline V lookup: CDR1 SGDLS, CDR2 YYNGEE. Unmatched junction bases numbered 10, after V lost 3 bases and J lost 3 bases. CDR3 loop: CASSARLAGGPAYTGELFF. The CDR3 region has the DNA TGTGCCAGCAGCGCTAGACTAGCGGGAGGGCCAGCGTACACCGGGGAGCTGTTTTTT.

The chain links TRBV11-2 to TRBJ2-3; perhaps TRBD2 as D (6 bases). The CDR3 is 15 amino acids. V was pared by 3 bases and J by 2 bases, with 12 bases between. The germline gives CDR1 SGHAT, CDR2 FQNNGV. CDR3 sequence (DNA): TGTGCCAGCAGCTTTCTGGACTACTACACAGATACGCAGTATTTT. Amino acid sequence: CASSFLDYYTDTQYF.

The chain is built from TRBV4-3 and TRBJ2-3; tentative D call: TRBD1 (5 bases). Germline loops: CDR1 LGHNA, CDR2 YSLEER. Trimming cost V 0 bases and J 3 bases, with 13 bases left between them. This CDR3 is 16 amino acids long. The CDR3 region is CASSQEAGWMTDTQYF. CDR3 sequence (DNA): TGCGCCAGCAGCCAAGAGGCAGGGTGGATGACAGATACGCAGTATTTT.

On this clonotype itself: A read error is possible here, since a much larger clone lies one base away. The rearrangement uses TRBV7-2 and TRBJ2-7; possibly TRBD1 or TRBD2 for D (6 bases each). There are 14 residues in the CDR3. With 7 bases removed from V and 1 base from J, the gap between germline ends came to 14 bases. The germline V gene has CDR1 SGHTA and CDR2 FQGNSA. The DNA for the CDR3 is TGTGCCAGCAACCCGGGGGCGGGGTCCTACGAGCAGTACTTC. Protein product: CASNPGAGSYEQYF.

Only a few counts were recorded for this clonotype. The chain has TRBV4-2 and TRBJ2-7; 9 bases are a match to TRBD2. The CDR3 totals 15 residues. The trim removed 4 bases at V and 4 bases at J, leaving 8 bases unmatched. CDR1 and CDR2 from the germline V gene are LGHNA and YNFKEQ. This CDR3 is CASSPEWGLAYEQYF. In DNA, the CDR3 is TGTGCCAGCAGCCCAGAGTGGGGACTAGCTTACGAGCAGTACTTC.

A note on this clonotype: The missing conserved phenylalanine or tryptophan at the end of this CDR3 makes a read error likely. No DNA is shown, since the ends of the CDR3 on it are uncertain; the CDR3 is the one TCRdb lists. The CDR3 loop is CAWTPGPGQGLVT. The chain employs TRBV30 and TRBJ2-1; TRBD1 is the table's D call and was not checked against the DNA. Germline V gives CDR1 GTSNPN, CDR2 SVGIG (reference sequence). The CDR3 has 13 residues if both end residues are counted.

At least ten counts were recorded for this clonotype. J is TRBJ2-3 and V is TRBV7-9; D gene ambiguous. This CDR3 region has 12 residues. Trimming stripped 5 bases from V and 6 bases from J, with 9 bases between. Germline V gene sequence: CDR1 SEHNR, CDR2 FQNEAQ (reference sequence). CDR3 sequence reads: CASSQGPDTQYF. The CDR3 coding sequence is TGTGCCAGCAGCCAAGGACCGGATACGCAGTATTTT.

This clonotype was seen only once. The junction and the germline gene differ at one end; a read error may be behind it. The chain uses TRBV20-1 and TRBJ2-3, with a weak D call TRBD2 (6 bases). The CDR3 is 11 residues long. The germline V gene encodes CDR1 DFQATT and CDR2 SNEGSKA (reference sequence). The chain's CDR3 is CSAGDLGEPLF. The CDR3 DNA sequence: TGCAGTGCTGGGGACTTGGGAGAGCCCTTATTT.

The V call is TRBV7-9, the J call TRBJ2-7; TRBD1 aligns across 7 bases. Germline values: CDR1 SEHNR, CDR2 FQNEAQ (reference sequence). The V segment lost 4 bases and the J segment 3 bases; nucleotides outside the gene matches: 6. The CDR3 length is 14 residues. The CDR3 DNA reads as TGTGCCAGCAGCTATCCGGGACAGAGCTACGAGCAGTACTTC. This encodes CASSYPGQSYEQYF.

This clonotype showed up just a few times. The rearrangement joins TRBV27 to TRBJ1-5; no definite D call. V was cut by 11 bases and J by 4 bases, with 18 bases left in between. The CDR3 runs to 14 residues. Germline V CDR1 and CDR2: MNHEY, SMNVEV (reference sequence). CDR3 bases: TGTGCCGGCAAGGGAGGAATGGAAAATCAGCCCCAGCATTTT. Encoded protein: CAGKGGMENQPQHF.

Remarks on this clonotype: A much larger clone lies one base from this, so it may be a read error. Here the CDR3 omits its conserved ending phenylalanine or tryptophan, so a read error is the likely source. The chain uses TRBV7-9 and TRBJ2-4; D may be TRBD1 or TRBD2 (5 bases each). This CDR3 contains 13 residues. V lost 9 bases and J lost 2, with 11 bases in between. CDR1 is SEHNR, CDR2 FQNEAQ, per germline (reference sequence). For the CDR3, the DNA is TGTGCCAGTACGGGACGGACCAAAAACATTCAGTACCTC. Translation gives CASTGRTKNIQYL.

The sample holds many counts of this clonotype. The genes are TRBV9 and TRBJ1-1, with 7 bases aligning to TRBD1. The CDR3 runs to 14 residues. Germline CDR1 and CDR2: SGDLS and YYNGEE. V was pared by 4 bases and J by 0 bases, with 3 bases of the junction left unmatched. CDR3 coding DNA: TGTGCCAGCAGCACACAGGGGCTGAACACTGAAGCTTTCTTT. Translated, it gives CASSTQGLNTEAFF.

The chain uses TRBV4-3 and TRBJ2-3, with 7 bases matching TRBD2. J gave up 4 bases and V 5 bases, and 9 bases lay outside the gene matches. Germline lookup yields CDR1 LGHNA and CDR2 YSLEER. This CDR3 contains 15 residues. This CDR3 reads CASSKRSLAADTQYF. The CDR3, as DNA: TGCGCCAGCAGCAAACGGAGCCTAGCGGCAGATACGCAGTATTTT.

This clonotype was observed a handful of times. The genes are TRBV6-2 or TRBV6-3 and TRBJ1-2; a weak D match, TRBD1 (5 bases). This CDR3 contains 12 residues. The germline V gene has CDR1 MNHEY and CDR2 SVGEGT. Trimming took off 7 bases at V and 6 bases at J, with 12 bases between the two ends. Here the CDR3 reads CASTDSQHGYTF. Written as DNA, the CDR3 is TGTGCCAGCACCGACAGCCAGCATGGCTACACCTTC.

The J gene is TRBJ1-5, the V gene TRBV3-1; weak D call: TRBD1 (5 bases). The length of the CDR3 is 15 residues. Deletions cut 4 bases from V and 7 bases from J, with 17 bases between. From germline, CDR1 is LGHDT and CDR2 YNNKEL (reference sequence). The CDR3, as DNA: TGTGCCAGCAGCCTAGACGGGGGGTACGAACAGCCCCAGCATTTT. Its translation: CASSLDGGYEQPQHF.

The J gene is TRBJ2-5, the V gene TRBV6-5; no reliable D call. V dropped 5 bases and J dropped 0 bases, with 25 bases sitting between them. The CDR3 runs 19 residues. CDR1 is MNHEY, CDR2 SVGAGI, per germline. CDR3 sequence: CASSPDLPQFRKNQETQYF. In DNA form, the CDR3 reads TGTGCCAGCAGTCCCGACCTACCACAATTCAGGAAAAACCAAGAGACCCAGTACTTC.

The chain employs TRBV18 and TRBJ2-3, with D unresolved. Germline V lookup: CDR1 KGHSH, CDR2 LQKENI. The length of the CDR3 is 15 residues. V was trimmed by 2 bases and J by 0 bases, leaving 9 bases between them. The CDR3 spells CASSPRTYSTDTQYF. The CDR3 nucleotides are TGTGCCAGCTCACCAAGAACTTATAGCACAGATACGCAGTATTTT.

CDR3 in DNA: TGTGCCATTGGGACAGGGGGCGCGGACAATGAGCAGTTCTTC. It yields the protein CAIGTGGADNEQFF. This rearrangement joins TRBV19 to TRBJ2-1; TRBD1 aligns across 12 bases. Germline CDR1 and CDR2: LNHDA and SQIVND (reference sequence). The CDR3 has 14 amino acids. V shed 10 bases, J shed 5 bases, and the junction held 6 bases outside the gene matches.

This chain connects TRBV4-3 to TRBJ2-3; tentative D call: TRBD2 (6 bases). V lost 4 bases, J lost 4 bases, and 12 bases lay in between. This CDR3 comprises 14 residues. Germline V gene sequence: CDR1 LGHNA, CDR2 YSLEER. CDR3 protein: CASSPTSRADTQYF. CDR3 coding DNA: TGCGCCAGCAGCCCGACTAGTCGCGCAGATACGCAGTATTTT.

Regarding this clonotype: Given a much more abundant clone one base away, this may be a read error. The rearrangement joins TRBV20-1 to TRBJ1-1; TRBD1 matches 10 bases. This CDR3 is 13 amino acids long. CDR1 is DFQATT, CDR2 SNEGSKA, per germline (reference sequence). The chain's CDR3 is CSARGQGRAEALF. As DNA, the CDR3 is TGCAGTGCTAGGGGACAGGGGAGGGCTGAAGCTCTCTTT.

Concerning this clonotype itself: This may arise from a read error, as a much more abundant clone is one base away. The chain is built from TRBV7-6 and TRBJ2-5; TRBD2 agrees at 12 bases. The CDR3 covers 15 residues. CDR1 is SGHVS, CDR2 FNYEAQ, per germline. This chain's CDR3 is CASSPSGGAAETPYF. The DNA for the CDR3 is TGTGCCAGCAGCCCTAGCGGGGGGGCCGCTGAGACCCCGTACTTC. The full variable domain, in which reference TRBV7-6 and TRBJ2-5 provide the parts outside the CDR3, is GAGVSQSPRYKVTKRGQDVALRCDPISGHVSLYWYRQALGQGPEFLTYFNYEAQQDKSGLPNDRFSAERPEGSISTLTIQRTEQRDSAMYRCASSPSGGAAETPYFGPGTRLLVL.